One sample yielded the 26 T cell receptor beta chains listed below, sequenced in a study of blood T cell repertoires in COVID-19. The assay was immunoSEQ multiplex PCR, and TCRdb's table has in-frame clones only and misses some. Of just over 150,000 clones listed, about 79% were seen once; the top ten hold almost 10%. The sample was peripheral blood. These receptors were taken from a woman between 50 and 59 years old with acute or convalescent COVID-19.

This clone was observed a few times. This chain links TRBV7-6 with TRBJ2-7, with TRBD1 identical over 7 bases. This CDR3 spans 16 amino acids. V lost 5 bases to trimming and J lost 5 bases; unmatched junction nucleotides: 15. The germline CDR1 and CDR2 sequences are SGHVS and FNYEAQ. Written as DNA, the CDR3 is TGTGCCAGCAGCCCGGGGACAGTCCCTTCCGTCCACGAGCAGTACTTC. Translated: CASSPGTVPSVHEQYF.

CDR3 protein: CAWSVKADIRNEQYF. The CDR3 DNA reads as TGTGCCTGGAGTGTAAAGGCAGACATCAGGAACGAGCAGTACTTC. The V call is TRBV30, the J call TRBJ2-7; D is uncertain. There are 15 residues in the CDR3. Per germline, CDR1 GTSNPN and CDR2 SVGIG (reference sequence). Trimming removed 0 bases at V and 5 bases at J, with 17 bases between.

V and J are TRBV9 and TRBJ2-3, with 10 positions matching TRBD2. The V segment lost 6 bases and the J segment 1 base; nucleotides outside the gene matches: 2. Germline V gene data show CDR1 as SGDLS and CDR2 as YYNGEE. This CDR3 is built from 14 residues. The CDR3 loop is CASNLAGGTDTQYF. As DNA, the CDR3 is TGTGCCAGCAACCTAGCGGGGGGCACAGATACGCAGTATTTT.

V and J are TRBV28 and TRBJ1-4, with TRBD1 identical over 7 bases. Germline lookup yields CDR1 MDHEN and CDR2 SYDVKM. V lost 5 bases, J lost 0 bases, and 3 bases stayed unmatched. The CDR3 extends over 15 amino acids. DNA for the CDR3: TGTGCCAGCAGTGATGACAGGGCAACTAATGAAAAACTGTTTTTT. Its translation is CASSDDRATNEKLFF. The variable domain in full, completed from reference TRBV28 and TRBJ1-4, reads DVKVTQSSRYLVKRTGEKVFLECVQDMDHENMFWYRQDPGLGLRLIYFSYDVKMKEKGDIPEGYSVSREKKERFSLILESASTNQTSMYLCASSDDRATNEKLFFGSGTQLSVL.

This chain connects TRBV19 to TRBJ2-1; the match to TRBD2 covers 7 bases. Germline V CDR1 and CDR2: LNHDA, SQIVND (reference sequence). CDR3 length equals 15 residues. Germline trimming cut 2 bases from V and 8 bases from J; bases unmatched to any gene: 9. In nucleotides, the CDR3 is TGTGCCAGTAGTATAATCGCGGGAGTTTCCTATGAGCAGTTCTTC. Residues: CASSIIAGVSYEQFF.

Only one count was recorded for this clone. The J gene is TRBJ2-1, the V gene TRBV4-2, with 9 bases fitting TRBD2. CDR3 length: 18 residues. CDR1 is LGHNA, CDR2 YNFKEQ, per germline. V lost 4 bases, J lost 0 bases, and 10 bases stayed unmatched. The CDR3 nucleotides are TGTGCCAGCAGCCGGGGGGCTAGCGGGACGAGCTCCTACAATGAGCAGTTCTTC. Translating it yields CASSRGASGTSSYNEQFF.

The J gene is TRBJ1-4, the V gene TRBV12-3 or TRBV12-4; 7 nucleotides match TRBD1. CDR3 length: 12 amino acids. V was pared by 7 bases and J by 7 bases, with 3 bases of the junction left unmatched. The CDR3 reads CASTDRVEKLFF. The CDR3 DNA is TGTGCCAGCACTGACAGGGTTGAAAAACTGTTTTTT.

V and J are TRBV9 and TRBJ2-3; weak D call: TRBD1 (5 bases). V was trimmed by 1 base and J by 8 bases, leaving 20 bases between them. Germline lookup yields CDR1 SGDLS and CDR2 YYNGEE. This CDR3 spans 16 amino acids. The CDR3 DNA is TGTGCCAGCAGCGTACAGGGCCTAGGGCAGCTAGGTACGCAGTATTTT. The encoded protein is CASSVQGLGQLGTQYF.

This chain connects TRBV7-2 to TRBJ2-3; weak D call: TRBD2 (5 bases). V was shortened by 1 base and J by 2 bases, with 7 bases between the two germline ends. The CDR3 runs 14 residues. The V gene's germline CDR1 is SGHTA and CDR2 FQGNSA. This chain's CDR3 is CASSLDGNTDTQYF. Written as DNA, the CDR3 is TGTGCCAGCAGCTTAGACGGGAACACAGATACGCAGTATTTT.

This sequence joins TRBV7-7 and TRBJ2-1, with D maybe TRBD1 (5 bases). The ends were cut back, 3 bases at V and 5 bases at J, with 14 bases in the middle. This CDR3 has 15 amino acids. Germline CDR1 SSHAT, CDR2 FNYEAQ (reference sequence). The CDR3 nucleotides are TGTGCCAGCAGCTTGGTCCAGGGAAAGCACAATGAGCAGTTCTTC. It encodes CASSLVQGKHNEQFF.

Of note for this clone: Germline and junction disagree at one end, which may indicate a read error. The V and J genes are TRBV27 and TRBJ1-5, with 8 bases matching TRBD1. Per the germline V gene, CDR1 is MNHEY and CDR2 is SMNVEV (reference sequence). The CDR3 length is 15 residues. CDR3 nucleotides: TGCGGATATGGACAGGGTAGGTATAGCAATCAGCCCCAGCATTTT. As protein: CGYGQGRYSNQPQHF.

The chain is built from TRBV9 and TRBJ2-6; TRBD2 aligns across 7 bases. V lost 4 bases and J lost 0; bases outside the gene matches: 7. This CDR3 is built from 17 residues. Germline CDR1 SGDLS, CDR2 YYNGEE. The CDR3 region is CASSQRTGGSGANVLTF. The CDR3 DNA reads as TGTGCCAGCAGCCAGAGGACGGGGGGCTCTGGGGCCAACGTCCTGACTTTC.

This chain links TRBV7-9 with TRBJ2-2; the D gene is possibly TRBD2 (5 bases). The CDR3 has 13 amino acids. Germline CDR1 and CDR2: SEHNR and FQNEAQ (reference sequence). The ends were cut back, 5 bases at V and 7 bases at J, with 11 bases in the middle. This chain's CDR3 is CASSPIRGGELFF. The CDR3 DNA sequence: TGTGCCAGCAGCCCCATTCGGGGCGGGGAGCTGTTTTTT.

This clone was counted a few times. V and J are TRBV21-1 and TRBJ2-3; whether TRBD2, the table's D call, matches the DNA was not checked. TRBV21-1 is termed a pseudogene. This CDR3 is built from 17 residues. CDR3 sequence: CASSKVQLADNTDTQYF. The CDR3 coding sequence is TGTGCCAGCAGCAAAGTGCAGCTAGCGGACAACACAGATACGCAGTATTTT.

J is TRBJ2-2 and V is TRBV6-2 or TRBV6-3; D is undetermined. V lost 2 bases to trimming and J lost 8 bases, with 6 bases between them. The V gene's germline CDR1 is MNHEY and CDR2 SVGEGT. The CDR3 has 12 residues. CDR3 sequence: CASSYTLGELFF. The CDR3 DNA follows: TGTGCCAGCAGTTACACCCTAGGGGAGCTGTTTTTT.

The chain is built from TRBV6-5 and TRBJ2-7; TRBD1 aligns across 9 bases. The CDR3 loop spans 15 amino acids. CDR1 and CDR2 from the germline V gene are MNHEY and SVGAGI. With 3 bases clipped from V and 0 bases from J, the junction kept 3 bases outside the gene matches. This chain's CDR3 is CASSYRDRDSYEQYF. CDR3 coding DNA: TGTGCCAGCAGTTATAGGGACAGGGACTCCTACGAGCAGTACTTC.

The CDR3 DNA reads TGTGCCAGCAGTTACTCGGCTAGCGGGTACAATGAGCAGTTCTTC. Translation gives CASSYSASGYNEQFF. This chain links TRBV6-5 with TRBJ2-1; 8 nucleotides line up with TRBD2. The CDR3 contains 15 residues. In germline, CDR1 is MNHEY, CDR2 SVGAGI. V shed 0 bases and J 4 bases; nucleotides not matched to a gene: 2.

The chain is built from TRBV3-1 (or the pseudogene TRBV3-2) and TRBJ1-2; D is possibly TRBD1 (6 bases). The CDR3 is made up of 14 amino acids. Trimming took off 5 bases at V and 4 bases at J, with 14 bases between the two ends. Germline lookup yields CDR1 LGHDT and CDR2 YNNKEL (reference sequence). The DNA for the CDR3 is TGTGCCAGCAGCTCACAGGGCCTTGGCTATGGCTACACCTTC. This codes for CASSSQGLGYGYTF.

This sequence joins TRBV18 and TRBJ1-3; TRBD1 is a possible D gene (6 bases). The CDR3 extends over 17 amino acids. In germline, CDR1 is KGHSH, CDR2 LQKENI. V shed 3 bases and J shed 5 bases, with 20 bases lying between them. In DNA form, the CDR3 reads TGTGCCAGCTCACCCAGAATACTGGACAGCAACAGAAACACCATATATTTT. As protein: CASSPRILDSNRNTIYF. The full variable domain, rest sourced from reference TRBV18 and TRBJ1-3, is NAGVMQNPRHLVRRRGQEARLRCSPMKGHSHVYWYRQLPEEGLKFMVYLQKENIIDESGMPKERFSAEFPKEGPSILRIQQVVRGDSAAYFCASSPRILDSNRNTIYFGEGSWLTVV.

This clone was seen a handful of times. The V call is TRBV6-5, the J call TRBJ1-5; D perhaps matches TRBD1 (5 bases). Per germline, CDR1 MNHEY and CDR2 SVGAGI. This CDR3 has 15 residues. Trimming pared 0 bases from V and 1 base from J, leaving 7 bases between. The CDR3: CASSYSAGSNQPQHF. As DNA, the CDR3 is TGTGCCAGCAGTTACTCCGCAGGGAGCAATCAGCCCCAGCATTTT.

The V and J genes are TRBV19 and TRBJ1-3; no reliable D call. Germline lookup yields CDR1 LNHDA and CDR2 SQIVND (reference sequence). V was cut by 4 bases and J by 0 bases, with 13 bases left in between. The CDR3 is made up of 16 amino acids. The CDR3 region has the DNA TGTGCCAGTAGTAATGGCCCGGGGAGCTCTGGAAACACCATATATTTT. Translated, it gives CASSNGPGSSGNTIYF.

The V call is TRBV6-5, the J call TRBJ2-5, with 10 nucleotides matching TRBD1. CDR1 MNHEY and CDR2 SVGAGI come from the germline V gene. The J segment lost 5 bases and the V segment lost 8 bases, leaving 5 bases of the junction unmatched. There are 13 residues in the CDR3. The CDR3 is CASGDRGGETQYF. For the CDR3, the DNA is TGTGCCAGCGGGGACAGGGGTGGGGAGACCCAGTACTTC.

This chain links TRBV29-1 with TRBJ2-1, with TRBD1 matching over 7 bases. V lost 4 bases and J lost 13; bases outside the gene matches: 10. Germline loops: CDR1 SQVTM, CDR2 ANQGSEA. The CDR3 totals 12 residues. The DNA of the CDR3 is TGCAGCGTTGGAGCTGGGACAGCCGAACAGTTCTTC. Protein product: CSVGAGTAEQFF.

The chain links TRBV7-9 to TRBJ1-4; D remains unclear. Germline V gives CDR1 SEHNR, CDR2 FQNEAQ (reference sequence). The V and J ends lost 4 bases and 8 bases respectively, with 17 bases between them. This CDR3 is built from 15 residues. CDR3 amino acids: CASSSPEEGGEKLFF. The CDR3 bases are TGTGCCAGCAGCTCCCCAGAGGAGGGAGGCGAAAAACTGTTTTTT.

The chain employs TRBV19 and TRBJ1-4, with 10 bases fitting TRBD1. V lost 7 bases to trimming and J lost 5 bases; unmatched junction nucleotides: 16. Germline V lookup: CDR1 LNHDA, CDR2 SQIVND (reference sequence). CDR3 length equals 18 residues. CDR3 amino acids: CASTTPGTGAARNEKLFF. The CDR3 DNA is TGTGCCAGTACTACACCCGGGACAGGGGCAGCAAGAAATGAAAAACTGTTTTTT.

The chain carries TRBV6-2 or TRBV6-3 and TRBJ1-5, with no clear D. The CDR3 runs 18 residues. Per germline, CDR1 MNHEY and CDR2 SVGEGT. Between the trimmed V and J ends, which lost 2 bases and 0 bases, there was a span of 17 bases. The CDR3 is CASSYRGVDPYSNQPQHF. For the CDR3, the DNA is TGTGCCAGCAGTTACCGCGGAGTTGACCCCTATAGCAATCAGCCCCAGCATTTT.